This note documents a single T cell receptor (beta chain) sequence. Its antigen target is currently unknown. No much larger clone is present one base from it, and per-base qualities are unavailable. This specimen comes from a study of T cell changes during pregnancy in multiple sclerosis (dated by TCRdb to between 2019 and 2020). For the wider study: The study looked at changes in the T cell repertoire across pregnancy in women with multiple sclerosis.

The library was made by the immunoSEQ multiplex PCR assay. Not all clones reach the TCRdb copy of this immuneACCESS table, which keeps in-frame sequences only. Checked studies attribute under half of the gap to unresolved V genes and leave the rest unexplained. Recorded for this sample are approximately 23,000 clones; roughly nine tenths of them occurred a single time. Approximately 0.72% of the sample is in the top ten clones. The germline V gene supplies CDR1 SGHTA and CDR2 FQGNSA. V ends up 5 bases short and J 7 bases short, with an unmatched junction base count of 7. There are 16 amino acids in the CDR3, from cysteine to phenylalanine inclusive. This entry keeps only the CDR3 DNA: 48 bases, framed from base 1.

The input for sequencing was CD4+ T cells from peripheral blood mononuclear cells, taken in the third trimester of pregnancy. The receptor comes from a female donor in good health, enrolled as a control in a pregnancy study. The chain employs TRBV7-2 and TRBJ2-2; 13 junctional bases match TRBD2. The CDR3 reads CASSPRLAGGGGELFF. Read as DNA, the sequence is TGTGCCAGCAGCCCGAGACTAGCGGGAGGCGGCGGGGAGCTGTTTTTT.